The 30 T cell receptor beta chains below all came from one sample that was sequenced in a study of post-analysis software for immune sequencing data. General study findings and limits: Patients carried several TRBV segments more frequently than controls did, and TRBV5-6, TRBV5-1 and TRBV20-1 were among them.

Antigen specificity for these receptors is unknown. Prepared libraries of TCR beta cDNA carried unique molecular identifiers. TCRdb called the PCR reads again in MiXCR, with one record for every CDR3 protein. The table shows roughly 430,000 distinct CDR3 sequences, with more than 30% occurring only once. Source material: blood. Receptors were obtained from a girl aged 2 to 9 with multiple sclerosis.

This clonotype was recorded once. The chain uses TRBV3-1 and TRBJ2-7; no clear D gene. Germline V lookup: CDR1 LGHDT, CDR2 YNNKEL (reference sequence). Trimming shortened V by 0 bases and J by 7 bases, and 10 bases separated the two germline ends. The CDR3 is made up of 13 amino acids. CDR3 sequence (DNA): TGTGCCAGCAGCCAAGATCTTGGGCGGGAGCAGTACTTC. The encoded protein is CASSQDLGREQYF.

The chain combines TRBV28 with TRBJ1-5, with D tentatively TRBD1 (6 bases). Germline lookup yields CDR1 MDHEN and CDR2 SYDVKM. The CDR3 length is 14 residues. V lost 6 bases and J lost 6, with 15 bases in between. The CDR3 nucleotides are TGTGCCAGCAGCCCATCCAGGGGAGGTCAGCCCCAGCATTTT. This codes for CASSPSRGGQPQHF.

Written as DNA, the CDR3 is TGTGCCAGCAGGGGGGTTCGACCGGGACAGCTTTCCTATGGCTACACCTTC. Its protein is CASRGVRPGQLSYGYTF. This rearrangement joins TRBV6-2 or TRBV6-3 to TRBJ1-2, with 7 bases matching TRBD1. V shed 6 bases and J 4 bases; nucleotides not matched to a gene: 17. CDR3 length equals 17 residues. Germline V CDR1 and CDR2: MNHEY, SVGEGT.

In DNA, the CDR3 is TGTGCCAGCAGTTACTCGGGTCGGCAGAATTCACCCCTCCACTTT. Translated, it gives CASSYSGRQNSPLHF. The chain uses TRBV6-5 and TRBJ1-6, with D unresolved. This CDR3 is 15 amino acids long. Germline CDR1 and CDR2: MNHEY and SVGAGI. The V and J ends lost 0 bases and 7 bases respectively, with 10 bases between them.

The chain carries TRBV10-2 and TRBJ2-7; D perhaps matches TRBD2 (6 bases). The V end lost 6 bases, the J end lost 1 base, and 13 bases lay between the germline ends. There are 14 residues in the CDR3. Germline CDR1 reads WSHSY; CDR2 reads SAAADI. The CDR3 region is CASRRRGSSYEQYF. The CDR3 coding sequence is TGCGCCAGCAGGCGGAGGGGCTCTTCCTACGAGCAGTACTTC.

In its sample, this clonotype was seen a few times. This sequence joins TRBV5-1 and TRBJ2-1; 8 bases map to TRBD1. V was pared by 1 base and J by 7 bases, with 10 bases of the junction left unmatched. Germline V CDR1 and CDR2: SGHRS, YFSETQ. The CDR3 extends over 16 amino acids. CDR3: CASSLLGGTGVNEQFF. The CDR3 nucleotides are TGCGCCAGCAGCTTGCTTGGAGGGACAGGTGTAAATGAGCAGTTCTTC. Filled out from reference TRBV5-1 and TRBJ2-1, the complete variable domain reads KAGVTQTPRYLIKTRGQQVTLSCSPISGHRSVSWYQQTPGQGLQFLFEYFSETQRNKGNFPGRFSGRQFSNSRSEMNVSTLELGDSALYLCASSLLGGTGVNEQFFGPGTRLTVL.

A note on this clonotype: A junction end diverges from the germline sequence, so it may reflect a read error. The rearrangement links TRBV27 to TRBJ1-5, with D possibly being TRBD1 (5 bases). This CDR3 spans 14 amino acids. Germline CDR1 is MNHEY and CDR2 is SMNVEV (reference sequence). CDR3 sequence: CAGSFTGANQPQHF. Written as DNA, the CDR3 is TGTGCCGGCAGTTTTACAGGAGCAAATCAGCCCCAGCATTTT.

This clonotype has only a few counts. The V call is TRBV7-9, the J call TRBJ2-7; 9 bases match TRBD1. This CDR3 is built from 16 residues. V lost 2 bases to trimming and J lost 2 bases; unmatched junction nucleotides: 7. Germline lookup yields CDR1 SEHNR and CDR2 FQNEAQ (reference sequence). This CDR3 is CASSLWGTGRTYEQYF. CDR3 nucleotides: TGTGCCAGCAGCTTATGGGGGACAGGGCGAACCTACGAGCAGTACTTC. The whole variable domain, filled in from reference TRBV7-9 and TRBJ2-7, reads DTGVSQNPRHKITKRGQNVTFRCDPISEHNRLYWYRQTLGQGPEFLTYFQNEAQLEKSRLLSDRFSAERPKGSFSTLEIQRTEQGDSAMYLCASSLWGTGRTYEQYFGPGTRLTVT.

This clonotype was counted only a few times. The rearrangement uses TRBV4-3 and TRBJ1-2; the match to TRBD1 covers 9 bases. The ends lost 4 bases at V and 6 bases at J; junction bases unmatched: 6. CDR1 and CDR2 from the germline V gene are LGHNA and YSLEER. The CDR3 covers 14 residues. The CDR3 region is CASSRVQGADGYTF. The CDR3 DNA is TGCGCCAGCAGCCGAGTACAGGGGGCAGATGGCTACACCTTC.

The CDR3 region is CSAEKLAATYEQYF. For the CDR3, the DNA is TGCAGTGCTGAGAAACTAGCGGCTACCTACGAGCAGTACTTC. The genes are TRBV20-1 and TRBJ2-7; 8 nucleotides match TRBD2. Germline lookup yields CDR1 DFQATT and CDR2 SNEGSKA (reference sequence). V gave up 5 bases and J gave up 2 bases; unmatched junction bases: 8. This CDR3 comprises 14 residues.

The V gene is TRBV2, the J gene TRBJ1-1, with D hard to call. Trimming cost V 5 bases and J 3 bases, with 13 bases left between them. Germline V lookup: CDR1 SNHLY, CDR2 FYNNEI. The CDR3 sequence is 14 residues long. The CDR3 DNA reads as TGTGCCAGCAGTTTATCGGGTCCAGACACTGAAGCTTTCTTT. Its translation is CASSLSGPDTEAFF. The variable domain in full, completed from reference TRBV2 and TRBJ1-1, reads EPEVTQTPSHQVTQMGQEVILRCVPISNHLYFYWYRQILGQKVEFLVSFYNNEISEKSEIFDDQFSVERPDGSNFTLKIRSTKLEDSAMYFCASSLSGPDTEAFFGQGTRLTVV.

This clonotype was seen only a few times. V gene TRBV30 combines with J gene TRBJ1-5; no firm D call. CDR1 and CDR2 (germline): GTSNPN, SVGIG (reference sequence). The length of the CDR3 is 10 residues. CDR3 in amino acids: CEAGNQPQHF. The CDR3 DNA reads as TGTGAAGCTGGCAATCAGCCCCAGCATTTT. Drawing the rest from reference TRBV30 and TRBJ1-5, the complete variable domain is SQTIHQWPATLVQPVGSPLSLECTVEGTSNPNLYWYRQAAGRGLQLLFYSVGIGQISSEVPQNLSASRPQDRQFILSSKKLLLSDSGFYLCEAGNQPQHFGDGTRLSIL.

This clonotype was found a few times. The chain carries TRBV28 and TRBJ2-1; D possibly corresponds to TRBD2 (5 bases). The CDR3 runs 14 residues. Looked up from germline, CDR1 is MDHEN and CDR2 is SYDVKM. V shed 9 bases and J shed 6 bases, with 18 bases lying between them. The CDR3 reads CASTGLTARNEQFF. Here the CDR3 DNA reads TGTGCCAGTACCGGACTGACTGCGCGCAATGAGCAGTTCTTC.

This chain joins TRBV4-1 and TRBJ2-4, with TRBD2 identical over 10 bases. The V and J ends lost 4 bases and 3 bases, in that order; junction bases with no gene match: 15. The CDR3 loop spans 19 amino acids. Germline V gene sequence: CDR1 MGHRA, CDR2 YSYEKL. The CDR3 spells CASSRRTLTSGENKNIQYF. The CDR3 bases are TGCGCCAGCAGCCGAAGAACCTTAACTAGCGGGGAGAACAAAAACATTCAGTACTTC.

V gene TRBV6-2 or TRBV6-3 combines with J gene TRBJ2-1; 7 positions agree with TRBD2. The trim removed 2 bases at V and 2 bases at J, leaving 3 bases unmatched. The germline V gene encodes CDR1 MNHEY and CDR2 SVGEGT. This CDR3 contains 15 residues. DNA for the CDR3: TGTGCCAGCAGTTACCCGGGACTAACCTACAATGAGCAGTTCTTC. Translating it yields CASSYPGLTYNEQFF.

This clonotype was found a few times. The V call is TRBV6-1, the J call TRBJ2-3, with D tentatively TRBD2 (6 bases). The V gene's germline CDR1 is MNHNS and CDR2 SASEGT. V lost 3 bases and J 0 bases, leaving 13 bases between the germline ends. The CDR3 consists of 16 residues. The CDR3 here is CASSDPPDYSTDTQYF. The DNA for the CDR3 is TGTGCCAGCAGTGATCCGCCGGACTATAGCACAGATACGCAGTATTTT.

This clonotype has just a few counts. V usage is TRBV10-3 and J usage is TRBJ1-2; tentatively, D is TRBD1 (6 bases). Trimming pared 8 bases from V and 5 bases from J, leaving 15 bases between. Germline V gene sequence: CDR1 ENHRY, CDR2 SYGVKD. The CDR3 is made up of 13 amino acids. Written as DNA, the CDR3 is TGTGCCATCCAGGGGACGGATCCTTATGGCTACACCTTC. Protein sequence: CAIQGTDPYGYTF.

This clonotype was seen a few times. V gene TRBV15 combines with J gene TRBJ2-3; D unclear. The CDR3 runs 16 residues. The V gene's germline CDR1 is LNHNV and CDR2 YYDKDF (reference sequence). Trimming removed 1 base at V and 4 bases at J, with 15 bases between. This CDR3 is CATSRGSSPEADTQYF. Written as DNA, the CDR3 is TGTGCCACCAGCAGAGGTTCTTCCCCCGAGGCAGATACGCAGTATTTT.

V usage is TRBV14 and J usage is TRBJ2-1; the D is unclear. This CDR3 is built from 15 residues. Germline CDR1 and CDR2: SGHDN and FVKESK. Trimming removed 3 bases from V and 0 bases from J, with 9 bases in between. The CDR3 region has the DNA TGTGCCAGCAGCCATCGATCGAGCTCCTACAATGAGCAGTTCTTC. Translating it yields CASSHRSSSYNEQFF. Drawing the rest from reference TRBV14 and TRBJ2-1, the complete variable domain is EAGVTQFPSHSVIEKGQTVTLRCDPISGHDNLYWYRRVMGKEIKFLLHFVKESKQDESGMPNNRFLAERTGGTYSTLKVQPAELEDSGVYFCASSHRSSSYNEQFFGPGTRLTVL.

The chain joins TRBV30 to TRBJ1-2; D not certain. The CDR3 is 13 residues long. V was trimmed by 0 bases and J by 13 bases, leaving 18 bases between them. CDR1 is GTSNPN and CDR2 is SVGIG in the germline V gene (reference sequence). CDR3 sequence: CAWSVRSDDVATF. The CDR3 DNA sequence: TGTGCCTGGAGTGTACGCTCGGACGACGTCGCCACCTTC.

This clonotype was counted only a few times. V usage is TRBV4-3 and J usage is TRBJ2-4; 12 bases align to TRBD2. The DNA matches TRBJ2-7 better at its end, which makes the J call doubtful. Germline-derived CDR1 and CDR2 are LGHNA and YSLEER. This CDR3 comprises 15 residues. The CDR3 is CASSQSWGLAGEQYF. As DNA, the CDR3 is TGCGCCAGCAGCCAAAGTTGGGGACTAGCGGGCGAGCAGTACTTC.

The rearrangement links TRBV7-2 to TRBJ2-7, with TRBD1 as a possible D gene (6 bases). The CDR3 loop spans 16 amino acids. Germline loops: CDR1 SGHTA, CDR2 FQGNSA. Deletions cut 1 base from V and 0 bases from J, with 13 bases between. The CDR3 loop is CASSLGGDMGSYEQYF. In DNA, the CDR3 is TGTGCCAGCAGCTTAGGAGGGGACATGGGCTCCTACGAGCAGTACTTC.

The V call is TRBV20-1, the J call TRBJ1-6; D unclear. CDR3 length: 11 amino acids. The germline V gene has CDR1 DFQATT and CDR2 SNEGSKA (reference sequence). The germline V and J ends were trimmed by 8 bases and 7 bases, with 9 bases remaining between them. The DNA for the CDR3 is TGCAGTACTGCCTTCAATTCACCCCTCCACTTT. Its protein product is CSTAFNSPLHF.

The V call is TRBV12-3 or TRBV12-4, the J call TRBJ1-2; D uncertain. Trimming cost V 6 bases and J 1 base, with 3 bases left between them. There are 11 residues in the CDR3. The DNA for the CDR3 is TGTGCCAGCAGGTTTAACTATGGCTACACCTTC. It is translated as CASRFNYGYTF.

V gene TRBV20-1 combines with J gene TRBJ1-1, with a tentative D call TRBD1 (6 bases). Per germline, CDR1 DFQATT and CDR2 SNEGSKA (reference sequence). This CDR3 comprises 14 residues. Trimming left V 5 bases short and J 5 bases short, with 18 bases between. The chain's CDR3 is CSAYSGGRVTEAFF. The DNA for the CDR3 is TGCAGTGCTTATAGCGGGGGGCGCGTGACTGAAGCTTTCTTT.

In its sample, this clonotype was seen a few times. The CDR3 loop reads CASSPKTSARQYF. CDR3 nucleotides: TGTGCCAGCAGCCCTAAGACTAGCGCCCGTCAGTATTTT. This chain uses TRBV12-3 or TRBV12-4 with TRBJ2-3; 8 bases map to TRBD2. The CDR3 consists of 13 residues. Trimming cost V 6 bases and J 12 bases; bases outside gene matches: 11.

This chain links TRBV24-1 with TRBJ2-1; 9 bases agree with TRBD1. V lost 3 bases, J lost 6 bases, and 8 bases stayed unmatched. Germline V gene lookup returns CDR1 KGHDR and CDR2 SFDVKD. CDR3 size: 16 residues. The CDR3 nucleotides are TGTGCCACCAGTGATCCCTACGGACAGGGGCTCAATGAGCAGTTCTTC. This translates into CATSDPYGQGLNEQFF.

The gene calls are TRBV5-1 and TRBJ2-1; no clear D. Trimming removed 5 bases from V and 0 bases from J, with 9 bases in between. Looked up from germline, CDR1 is SGHRS and CDR2 is YFSETQ. CDR3 length: 14 amino acids. This CDR3 reads CASRKDGSYNEQFF. The CDR3 DNA sequence: TGCGCCAGCAGAAAGGACGGCTCCTACAATGAGCAGTTCTTC.

This clonotype has a handful of counts. V and J are TRBV5-1 and TRBJ2-7, with D possibly matching TRBD1 (5 bases). This CDR3 contains 14 residues. V lost 0 bases, J lost 3 bases, and 10 bases lay in between. Germline CDR1 reads SGHRS; CDR2 reads YFSETQ. CDR3 sequence reads: CASSLGVQGYEQYF. The CDR3 DNA reads as TGCGCCAGCAGCTTGGGGGTCCAGGGCTACGAGCAGTACTTC.

Worth noting for this clonotype: A read error may produce the germline difference seen at one junction end. The rearrangement uses TRBV9 and TRBJ1-2; 8 bases fit TRBD1. CDR3 size: 15 residues. From germline, CDR1 is SGDLS and CDR2 YYNGEE. The CDR3 reads CAGSVAPTGGYGYTF. The CDR3 DNA sequence: TGTGCCGGCAGCGTAGCTCCAACAGGGGGATATGGCTACACCTTC. Full variable domain (remainder filled in from reference TRBV9 and TRBJ1-2): DSGVTQTPKHLITATGQRVTLRCSPRSGDLSVYWYQQSLDQGLQFLIQYYNGEERAKGNILERFSAQQFPDLHSELNLSSLELGDSALYFCAGSVAPTGGYGYTFGSGTRLTVV.